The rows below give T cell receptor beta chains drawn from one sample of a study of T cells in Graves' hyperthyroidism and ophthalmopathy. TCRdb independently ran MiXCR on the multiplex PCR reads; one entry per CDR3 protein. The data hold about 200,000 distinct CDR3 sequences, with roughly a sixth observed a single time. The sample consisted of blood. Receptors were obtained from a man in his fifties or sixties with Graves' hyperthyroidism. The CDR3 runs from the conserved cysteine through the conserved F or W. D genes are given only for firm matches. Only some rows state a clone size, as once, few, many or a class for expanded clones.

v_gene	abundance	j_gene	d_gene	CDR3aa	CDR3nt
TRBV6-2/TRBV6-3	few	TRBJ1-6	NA	CASDAGRLNSPLHF	TGTGCCAGCGACGCGGGACGGCTTAATTCACCCCTCCACTTT
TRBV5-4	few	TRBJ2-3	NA	CASSLGPGLRTDTQYF	TGTGCCAGCAGCTTGGGTCCAGGGCTTCGCACAGATACGCAGTATTTT
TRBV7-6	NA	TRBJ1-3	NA	CASSLRASSGGNTIYF	TGTGCCAGCAGCTTACGGGCCTCGAGCGGTGGAAACACCATATATTTT
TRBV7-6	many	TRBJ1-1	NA	CASSLLGGGGTEAFF	TGTGCCAGCAGCTTACTCGGGGGAGGAGGCACTGAAGCTTTCTTT
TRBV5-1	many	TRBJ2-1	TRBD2	CASSSIGAGGLGNEQFF	TGCGCCAGCAGCTCCATTGGAGCGGGAGGATTGGGCAATGAGCAGTTCTTC
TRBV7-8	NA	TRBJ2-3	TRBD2	CASSSLAGADTQYF	TGTGCCAGCAGCTCTCTAGCGGGAGCAGATACGCAGTATTTT
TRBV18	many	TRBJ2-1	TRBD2	CASSPQGSGSGNEQFF	TGTGCCAGCTCACCACAGGGTAGCGGGAGTGGCAATGAGCAGTTCTTC
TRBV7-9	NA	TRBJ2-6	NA	CASSFISGANVLTF	TGTGCCAGCAGCTTTATCTCTGGGGCCAACGTCCTGACTTTC
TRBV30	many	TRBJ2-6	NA	CAWSGTGANVLTF	TGTGCCTGGAGTGGGACAGGGGCCAACGTCCTGACTTTC
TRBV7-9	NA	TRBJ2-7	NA	CASSTPGAGGWEQYF	TGTGCCAGCAGTACACCAGGGGCCGGTGGATGGGAGCAGTACTTC
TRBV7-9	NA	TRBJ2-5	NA	CASSSGLRGIGRETQYF	TGTGCCAGCAGTTCGGGCCTTCGGGGGATAGGCAGAGAGACCCAGTACTTC
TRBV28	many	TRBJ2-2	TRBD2	CASSGSGVNTGELFF	TGTGCCAGCAGTGGCAGCGGGGTGAACACCGGGGAGCTGTTTTTT
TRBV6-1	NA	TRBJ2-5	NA	CASSQLNRVEKTQYF	TGTGCCAGCAGTCAGCTAAACAGGGTGGAAAAGACCCAGTACTTC
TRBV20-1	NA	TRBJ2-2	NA	CSASFSGTLNTGELFF	TGCAGTGCTAGCTTCTCCGGGACTTTGAACACCGGGGAGCTGTTTTTT
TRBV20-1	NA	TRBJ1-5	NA	CSARRKYSNQPQHF	TGCAGTGCCCGGAGGAAATATAGCAATCAGCCCCAGCATTTT
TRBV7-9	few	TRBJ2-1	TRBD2	CAGSPPGGSYNEQFF	TGTGCCGGCAGCCCCCCGGGAGGGTCCTACAATGAGCAGTTCTTC
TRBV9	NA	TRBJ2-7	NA	CASSPGGQGPYEQYF	TGTGCCAGCAGCCCAGGGGGGCAGGGGCCCTACGAGCAGTACTTC
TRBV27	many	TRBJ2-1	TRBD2	CASRPGTSYNEQFF	TGTGCCAGCAGGCCCGGGACTAGCTACAATGAGCAGTTCTTC
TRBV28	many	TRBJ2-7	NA	CASSSLRGWEQYF	TGTGCCAGCAGTTCCCTCCGGGGGTGGGAGCAGTACTTC
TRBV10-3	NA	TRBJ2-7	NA	CAIREGVGYEQYF	TGTGCCATCAGGGAAGGGGTGGGCTACGAGCAGTACTTC
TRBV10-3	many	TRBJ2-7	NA	CAATPSGFDEQYF	TGTGCCGCCACCCCAAGCGGGTTCGACGAGCAGTACTTC
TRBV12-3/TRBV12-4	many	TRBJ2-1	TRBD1	CASSWTGTGNTEQFF	TGTGCCAGCAGTTGGACCGGGACAGGGAACACTGAGCAGTTCTTC
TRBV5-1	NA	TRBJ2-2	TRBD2	CAVRLAGSANTGELFF	TGCGCCGTAAGACTAGCGGGCAGCGCGAACACCGGGGAGCTGTTTTTT
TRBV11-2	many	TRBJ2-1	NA	CASSLERGYNEQFF	TGTGCCAGCAGCTTAGAACGGGGTTACAATGAGCAGTTCTTC
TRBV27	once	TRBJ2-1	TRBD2	CASSLSSGSGSRNEQFF	TGTGCCAGCAGTTTATCCTCGGGTAGCGGGAGTCGAAATGAGCAGTTCTTC
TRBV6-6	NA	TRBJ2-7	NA	CASSYSAGSYEQYF	TGTGCCAGCAGTTACTCAGCAGGCAGCTACGAGCAGTACTTC
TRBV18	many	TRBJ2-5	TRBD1	CASSPPGQQETQYF	TGTGCCAGCTCACCACCGGGACAGCAAGAGACCCAGTACTTC
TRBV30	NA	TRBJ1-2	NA	CAWSQRQIYGYTF	TGTGCCTGGAGCCAAAGGCAGATCTATGGCTACACCTTC
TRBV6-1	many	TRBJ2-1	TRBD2	CASSSSSGRAGGEQFF	TGTGCCAGCAGTTCATCTAGCGGGAGGGCAGGGGGGGAGCAGTTCTTC
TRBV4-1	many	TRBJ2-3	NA	CASGFVGTGHKASTDTQYF	TGCGCCAGCGGGTTTGTTGGGACTGGTCACAAGGCTAGCACAGATACGCAGTATTTT
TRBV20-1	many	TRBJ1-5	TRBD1	CSAPRTGFQTVQPQHF	TGCAGTGCACCAAGGACAGGGTTTCAAACGGTTCAGCCCCAGCATTTT
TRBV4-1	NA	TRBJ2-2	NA	CASSHGRYTGELFF	TGCGCCAGCAGCCATGGTAGATACACCGGGGAGCTGTTTTTT
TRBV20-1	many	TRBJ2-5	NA	CSAVQQRETQYF	TGCAGTGCGGTCCAACAGCGCGAGACCCAGTACTTC
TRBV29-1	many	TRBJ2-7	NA	CSVAPSPGDYEQYF	TGCAGCGTTGCCCCTAGCCCGGGGGACTACGAGCAGTACTTC
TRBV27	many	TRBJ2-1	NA	CASSPLRGRNEQFF	TGTGCCAGCAGTCCCCTCCGCGGGCGGAATGAGCAGTTCTTC
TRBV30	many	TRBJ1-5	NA	CAWAKQGNQPQHF	TGTGCCTGGGCGAAACAGGGTAATCAGCCCCAGCATTTT
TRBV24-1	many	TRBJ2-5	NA	CATSDLGTDPQETQYF	TGTGCCACCAGTGATTTAGGCACAGATCCTCAAGAGACCCAGTACTTC
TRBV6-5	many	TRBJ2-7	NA	CASSYGGAAYEQYF	TGTGCCAGCAGTTACGGCGGCGCGGCCTACGAGCAGTACTTC
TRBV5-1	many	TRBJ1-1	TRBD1	CASSLQGRLTEAFF	TGCGCCAGCAGCTTACAGGGGAGGCTCACTGAAGCTTTCTTT
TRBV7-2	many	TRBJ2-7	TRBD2	CASSLYGGVSSYEQYF	TGTGCCAGCAGCTTATATGGGGGGGTGAGCTCCTACGAGCAGTACTTC
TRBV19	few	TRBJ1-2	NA	CASSMDGTWRGYTF	TGTGCCAGTAGTATGGATGGCACCTGGAGAGGCTACACCTTC
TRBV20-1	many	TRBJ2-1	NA	CSAREVSYNEQFF	TGCAGTGCAAGGGAAGTTTCCTACAATGAGCAGTTCTTC
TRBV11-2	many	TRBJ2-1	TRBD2	CASSLVSGRGYNEQFF	TGTGCCAGCAGCTTAGTGAGCGGGAGGGGGTACAATGAGCAGTTCTTC
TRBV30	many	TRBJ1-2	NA	CAWSPALGYTF	TGTGCCTGGAGTCCCGCCCTGGGCTACACCTTC
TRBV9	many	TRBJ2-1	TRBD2	CASSGSGVAASGSYEQFF	TGTGCCAGCAGCGGGAGTGGGGTGGCGGCTAGCGGGAGTTATGAGCAGTTCTTC
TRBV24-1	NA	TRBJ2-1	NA	CATSDRGYLNNEQFF	TGTGCCACCAGTGATAGGGGCTATCTGAACAATGAGCAGTTCTTC
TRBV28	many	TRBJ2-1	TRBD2	CASSSSGTSGSFEQFF	TGTGCCAGCAGTTCATCCGGGACTAGCGGGAGTTTTGAGCAGTTCTTC
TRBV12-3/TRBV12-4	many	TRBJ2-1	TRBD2	CASSFKAGGPYNEQFF	TGTGCCAGCAGTTTTAAAGCGGGAGGGCCTTACAATGAGCAGTTCTTC
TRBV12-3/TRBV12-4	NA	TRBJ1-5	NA	CASTYSNQPQHF	TGTGCCAGCACATATAGCAATCAGCCCCAGCATTTT
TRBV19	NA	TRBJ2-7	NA	CASSIDRLGEQYF	TGTGCCAGTAGTATTGACAGGTTGGGCGAGCAGTACTTC
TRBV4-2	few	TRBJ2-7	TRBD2	CASSQEAGKSYEQYF	TGTGCCAGCAGCCAAGAAGCGGGAAAGTCCTACGAGCAGTACTTC
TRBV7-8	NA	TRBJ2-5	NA	CASSTGERPGTQYF	TGTGCCAGCAGCACGGGGGAGCGCCCGGGGACCCAGTACTTC
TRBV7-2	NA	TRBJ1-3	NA	CASSLVFRGNTIYF	TGTGCCAGCAGCTTAGTTTTCCGAGGAAACACCATATATTTT